These T cell receptor beta chains were read from a single sample in a study of monozygotic twins with inflammatory bowel disease. TCRdb reworked the 5' RACE reads into one entry per CDR3 protein, no DNA. This listing includes 200,000 to 250,000 distinct CDR3 sequences. Sequenced input: blood. The receptors were gathered from a human donor with ulcerative colitis or Crohn's disease, or a healthy co-twin of an affected twin (not recorded which). Each CDR3 is given with its conserved first and last residue.

j_call v_call cdr3_aa
TRBJ1-4 TRBV6-1 CASTPPLSGRANEKLFF
TRBJ1-1 TRBV12-3/TRBV12-4 CASSIQANTEAFF
TRBJ1-2 TRBV6-5 CASSWTGFRNYGYTF
TRBJ2-7 TRBV5-4 CASGDRYSTSRDF
TRBJ1-4 TRBV10-3 CAISGEGTDGKLFF
TRBJ1-5 TRBV29-1 CSVEDGGGQPQHF
TRBJ1-4 TRBV5-1 CASSLDRGSSTNEKLFF
TRBJ1-2 TRBV12-3/TRBV12-4 CASSFLGRGLSGYTF
TRBJ1-1 TRBV7-9 CASKEAGDTEAFF
TRBJ2-4 TRBV6-1 CASGPGLENIQYF
TRBJ1-5 TRBV6-2/TRBV6-3 CASSQDARWQPQHF
TRBJ2-1 TRBV10-2 CASRRESGGRNEQFF
TRBJ2-2 TRBV5-1 CASSLNLGQVLLAELFF
TRBJ2-1 TRBV20-1 CSAVPGTIVNEQFF
TRBJ2-7 TRBV4-1 CASSRPGTVDEQYF
TRBJ2-2 TRBV7-6 CASSLTRKGKTSSGELFF
TRBJ1-2 TRBV12-3/TRBV12-4 CASTHRADGGYTF
TRBJ1-2 TRBV7-2 CASSLTTANYGYTF
TRBJ1-6 TRBV14 CASSQDSNRRPLHF
TRBJ2-3 TRBV5-1 CASSLVPADTQYF
TRBJ1-1 TRBV2 CASWRQANTEAFF
TRBJ1-1 TRBV27 CASTSRMNTEAFF
TRBJ1-1 TRBV12-3/TRBV12-4 CASSLAGQGSTEAFF
TRBJ1-4 TRBV5-1 CASSLKGAREKLFF
TRBJ1-1 TRBV20-1 CSASSAWGTEAFF
TRBJ2-7 TRBV7-9 CASSYTGTGKTYEQYF
TRBJ1-4 TRBV20-1 CSVQPDRGPEKLFF
TRBJ2-7 TRBV5-6 CASSFGSAPTYEQYF
TRBJ2-5 TRBV5-1 CASSHGQGPQETQYF
TRBJ2-1 TRBV4-1 CASSLGLAEGYEQFF
TRBJ2-3 TRBV12-3/TRBV12-4 CASSHSLDTQYF
TRBJ1-2 TRBV9 CASSVEPGRRKNGYTF
TRBJ2-1 TRBV5-1 CASSFKGADEQFF
TRBJ1-3 TRBV20-1 CSARDPMSTSGNTIYF
TRBJ2-2 TRBV19 CASSILAGVFGPGELFF
TRBJ2-5 TRBV28 CASSPASGRETQYF
TRBJ2-1 TRBV18 CATSAGLDRNEQFF
TRBJ1-1 TRBV18 CASSQSGGGTEAFF
TRBJ2-5 TRBV6-1 CASSDNSRLAREYF
TRBJ1-1 TRBV29-1 CSVEAGTLNTEAFF
TRBJ1-1 TRBV7-2 CASSFAGRGNTEAFF
TRBJ1-1 TRBV14 CASSGRDRVIEAFF
TRBJ2-3 TRBV5-1 CASSLWFPSTDTQYF
TRBJ2-3 TRBV18 CASSPSRVGTDTQYF
TRBJ2-4 TRBV10-3 CATWRGREENIQYF
TRBJ1-1 TRBV5-1 CASSLGSWTVDTEAFF
TRBJ2-3 TRBV20-1 CSAGLADTDTQYF
TRBJ1-2 TRBV3-1 CASSHKTDRVVVWGYYGYTF
TRBJ2-1 TRBV6-1 CASRSLAGSRNYNEQFF
TRBJ2-2 TRBV18 CASSPLRQGIRELFF
TRBJ2-3 TRBV5-1 CASKEDADTQYF